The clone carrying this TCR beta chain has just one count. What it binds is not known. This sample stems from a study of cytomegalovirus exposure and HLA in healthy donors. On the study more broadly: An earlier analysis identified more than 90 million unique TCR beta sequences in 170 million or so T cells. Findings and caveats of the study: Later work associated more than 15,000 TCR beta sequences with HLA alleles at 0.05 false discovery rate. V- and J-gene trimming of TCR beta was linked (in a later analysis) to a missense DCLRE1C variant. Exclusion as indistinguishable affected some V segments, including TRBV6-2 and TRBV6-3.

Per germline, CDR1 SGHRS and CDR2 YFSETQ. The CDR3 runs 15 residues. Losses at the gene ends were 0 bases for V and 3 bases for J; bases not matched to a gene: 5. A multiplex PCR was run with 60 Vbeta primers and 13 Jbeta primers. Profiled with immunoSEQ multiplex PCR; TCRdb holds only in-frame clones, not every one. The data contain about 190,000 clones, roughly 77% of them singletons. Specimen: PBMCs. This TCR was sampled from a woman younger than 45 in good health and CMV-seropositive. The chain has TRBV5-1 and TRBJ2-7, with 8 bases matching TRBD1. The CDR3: CASSLASTGGYEQYF. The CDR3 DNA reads TGCGCCAGCAGCTTGGCCAGTACAGGGGGCTACGAGCAGTACTTC.